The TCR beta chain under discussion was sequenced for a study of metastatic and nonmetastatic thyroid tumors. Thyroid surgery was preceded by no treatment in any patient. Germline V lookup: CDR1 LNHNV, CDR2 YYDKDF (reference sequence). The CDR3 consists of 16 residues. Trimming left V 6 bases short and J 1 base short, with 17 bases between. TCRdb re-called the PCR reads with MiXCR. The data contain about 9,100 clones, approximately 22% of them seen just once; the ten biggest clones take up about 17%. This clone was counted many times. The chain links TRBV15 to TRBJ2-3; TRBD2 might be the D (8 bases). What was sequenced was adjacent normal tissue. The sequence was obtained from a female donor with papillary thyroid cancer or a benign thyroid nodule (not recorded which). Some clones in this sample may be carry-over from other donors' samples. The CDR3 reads CATRWRQGLGTDTQYF. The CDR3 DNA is TGTGCCACCAGATGGAGACAGGGACTAGGCACAGATACGCAGTATTTT.